The source of this TCR beta chain is a study of vaccination and CD4 T cells after COVID-19. Study observations and caveats: Convalescent patients displayed a median about 86% of reactive clones emerging only post-vaccination. The study examined relatively few convalescent patients and included no early post-infection timepoints.

This CDR3 has 15 residues. The V segment lost 0 bases and the J segment 3 bases; nucleotides outside the gene matches: 7. Germline V lookup: CDR1 DFQATT, CDR2 SNEGSKA (reference sequence). The Oncomine TCR Beta short-read assay sequenced DNA from cultured CD4+ T cells. Each CDR3 protein is one row after TCRdb ran MiXCR on the PCR reads. This table holds thousands of distinct CDR3 sequences, less than 65% found once. This clonotype was picked up a small number of times. Its antigen remains unidentified. Treatment given: approximately 9-day PBMC culture with coronavirus spike peptide pools or control peptides (ViraFEST assay).

What was sequenced was CD4+ T cells from blood, cultured in vitro. This chain links TRBV20-1 with TRBJ2-7, with 8 bases matching TRBD2. The sequence derives from a human donor who had recovered from COVID-19. The CDR3 reads CSARDALAENYEQYF. CDR3 bases: TGCAGTGCTAGAGATGCACTAGCGGAAAACTACGAGCAGTACTTC.